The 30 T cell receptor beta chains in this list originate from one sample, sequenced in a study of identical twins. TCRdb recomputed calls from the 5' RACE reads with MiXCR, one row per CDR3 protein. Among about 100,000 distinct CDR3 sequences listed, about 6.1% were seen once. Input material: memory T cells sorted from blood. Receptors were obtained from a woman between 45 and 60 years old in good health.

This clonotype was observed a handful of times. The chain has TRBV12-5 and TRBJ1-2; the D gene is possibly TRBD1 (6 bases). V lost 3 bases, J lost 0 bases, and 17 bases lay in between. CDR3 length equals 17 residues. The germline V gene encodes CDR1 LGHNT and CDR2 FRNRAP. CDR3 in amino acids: CASGFHGGRGPNYGYTF. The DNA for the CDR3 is TGTGCTAGTGGTTTCCATGGGGGCCGGGGGCCTAACTATGGCTACACCTTC. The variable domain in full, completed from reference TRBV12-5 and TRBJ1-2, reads DARVTQTPRHKVTEMGQEVTMRCQPILGHNTVFWYRQTMMQGLELLAYFRNRAPLDDSGMPKDRFSAEMPDATLATLKIQPSEPRDSAVYFCASGFHGGRGPNYGYTFGSGTRLTVV.

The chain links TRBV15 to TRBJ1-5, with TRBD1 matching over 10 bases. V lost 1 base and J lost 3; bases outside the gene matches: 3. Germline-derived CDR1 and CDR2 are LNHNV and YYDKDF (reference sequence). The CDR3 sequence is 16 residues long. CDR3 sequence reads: CATSRAGQGNNQPQHF. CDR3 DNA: TGTGCCACCAGCAGAGCGGGACAGGGGAACAATCAGCCCCAGCATTTT.

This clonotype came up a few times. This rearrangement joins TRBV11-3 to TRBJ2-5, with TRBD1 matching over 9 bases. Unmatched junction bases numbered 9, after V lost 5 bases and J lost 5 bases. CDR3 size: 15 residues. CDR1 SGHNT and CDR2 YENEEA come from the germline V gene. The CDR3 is CASSPGTGLSETQYF. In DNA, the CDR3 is TGTGCCAGCAGCCCTGGGACAGGGTTAAGTGAGACCCAGTACTTC.

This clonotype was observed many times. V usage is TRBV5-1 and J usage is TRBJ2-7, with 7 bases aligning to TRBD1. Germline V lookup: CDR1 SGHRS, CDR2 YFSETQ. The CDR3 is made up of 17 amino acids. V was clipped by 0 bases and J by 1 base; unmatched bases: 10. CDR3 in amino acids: CASSLDRGRSRSYEQYF. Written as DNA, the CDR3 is TGCGCCAGCAGCTTGGACAGGGGAAGATCCCGGTCCTACGAGCAGTACTTC.

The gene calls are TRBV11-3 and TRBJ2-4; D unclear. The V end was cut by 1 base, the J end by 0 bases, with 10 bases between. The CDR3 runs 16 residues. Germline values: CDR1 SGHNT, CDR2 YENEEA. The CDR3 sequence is CASSLGNVLAKNIQYF. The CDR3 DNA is TGTGCCAGCAGCTTAGGCAACGTACTAGCCAAAAACATTCAGTACTTC.

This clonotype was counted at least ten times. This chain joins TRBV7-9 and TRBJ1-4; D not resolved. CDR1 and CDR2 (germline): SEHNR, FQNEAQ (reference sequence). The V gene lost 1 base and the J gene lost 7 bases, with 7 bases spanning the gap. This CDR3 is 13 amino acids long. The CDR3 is CASSLEGREKLFF. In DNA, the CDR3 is TGTGCCAGCAGCTTAGAAGGGCGTGAAAAACTGTTTTTT.

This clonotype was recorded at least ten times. CDR3 region: CAIRDSGRAYEQYV. The CDR3 DNA follows: TGTGCCATCAGAGATAGCGGGAGGGCCTACGAGCAGTACGTC. The genes are TRBV10-3 and TRBJ2-7, with TRBD2 identical over 11 bases. This CDR3 region has 14 residues. With V trimmed by 6 bases and J by 2 bases, 3 bases remained unmatched. The V gene's germline CDR1 is ENHRY and CDR2 SYGVKD.

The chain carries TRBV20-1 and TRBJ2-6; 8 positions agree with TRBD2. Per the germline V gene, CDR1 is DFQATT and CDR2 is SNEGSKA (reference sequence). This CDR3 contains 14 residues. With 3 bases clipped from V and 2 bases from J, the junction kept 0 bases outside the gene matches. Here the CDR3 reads CSASGGAGANVLTF. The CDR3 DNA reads TGCAGTGCTAGCGGGGGGGCTGGGGCCAACGTCCTGACTTTC.

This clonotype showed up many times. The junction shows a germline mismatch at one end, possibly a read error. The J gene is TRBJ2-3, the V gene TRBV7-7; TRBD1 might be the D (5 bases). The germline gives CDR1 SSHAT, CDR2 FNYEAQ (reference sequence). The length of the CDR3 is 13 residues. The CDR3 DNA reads TGTGCTAGCAGCACTATTAGGGGAGATACGCAGTATTTT. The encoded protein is CASSTIRGDTQYF.

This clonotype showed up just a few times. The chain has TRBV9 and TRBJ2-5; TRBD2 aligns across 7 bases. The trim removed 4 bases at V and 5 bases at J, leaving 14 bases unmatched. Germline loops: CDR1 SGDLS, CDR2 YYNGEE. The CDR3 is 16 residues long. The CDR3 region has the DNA TGTGCCAGCAGCACCCCGACTAGCTTACCTTCGGAGACCCAGTACTTC. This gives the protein CASSTPTSLPSETQYF.

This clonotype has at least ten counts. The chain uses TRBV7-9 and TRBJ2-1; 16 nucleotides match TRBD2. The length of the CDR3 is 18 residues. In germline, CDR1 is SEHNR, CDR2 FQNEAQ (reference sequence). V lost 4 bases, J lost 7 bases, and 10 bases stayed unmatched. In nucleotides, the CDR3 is TGTGCCAGCAGCTCCGGGACTAGCGGGAGGGCCTATCAAAATGAGCAGTTCTTC. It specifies CASSSGTSGRAYQNEQFF. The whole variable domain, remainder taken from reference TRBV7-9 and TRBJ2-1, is DTGVSQNPRHKITKRGQNVTFRCDPISEHNRLYWYRQTLGQGPEFLTYFQNEAQLEKSRLLSDRFSAERPKGSFSTLEIQRTEQGDSAMYLCASSSGTSGRAYQNEQFFGPGTRLTVL.

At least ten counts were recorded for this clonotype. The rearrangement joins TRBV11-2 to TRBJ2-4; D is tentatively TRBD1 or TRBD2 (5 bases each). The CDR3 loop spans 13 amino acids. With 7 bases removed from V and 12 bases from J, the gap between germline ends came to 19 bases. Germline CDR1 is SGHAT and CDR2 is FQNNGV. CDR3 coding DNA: TGTGCCAGCACTTCCCCCCGGGGACGGAATCAGTACTTC. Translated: CASTSPRGRNQYF.

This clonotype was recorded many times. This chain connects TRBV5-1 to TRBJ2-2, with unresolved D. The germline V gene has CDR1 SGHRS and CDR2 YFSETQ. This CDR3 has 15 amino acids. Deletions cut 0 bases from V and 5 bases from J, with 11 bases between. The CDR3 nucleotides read TGCGCCAGCAGCTTGGGACACCCGCGGACCGGGGAGCTGTTTTTT. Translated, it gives CASSLGHPRTGELFF.

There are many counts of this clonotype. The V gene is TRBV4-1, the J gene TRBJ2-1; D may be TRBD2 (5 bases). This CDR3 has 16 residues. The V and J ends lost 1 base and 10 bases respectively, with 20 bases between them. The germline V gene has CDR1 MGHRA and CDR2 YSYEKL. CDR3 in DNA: TGCGCCAGCAGCCAAGCCCCCCCGACGGGGAGTTGGGAGCAGTTCTTC. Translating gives CASSQAPPTGSWEQFF.

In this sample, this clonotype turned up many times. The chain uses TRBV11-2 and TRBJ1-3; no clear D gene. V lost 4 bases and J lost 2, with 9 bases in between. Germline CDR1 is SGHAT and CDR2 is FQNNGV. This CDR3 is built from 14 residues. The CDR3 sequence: CASSSRLTGNTIYF. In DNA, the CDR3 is TGTGCCAGCAGCTCCAGGTTGACTGGAAACACCATATATTTT. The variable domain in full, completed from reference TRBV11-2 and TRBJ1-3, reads EAGVAQSPRYKIIEKRQSVAFWCNPISGHATLYWYQQILGQGPKLLIQFQNNGVVDDSQLPKDRFSAERLKGVDSTLKIQPAKLEDSAVYLCASSSRLTGNTIYFGEGSWLTVV.

This CDR3 reads CASSYGIAATNEKLFF. The CDR3 DNA is TGTGCCAGCAGCTACGGTATTGCCGCAACTAATGAAAAACTGTTTTTT. The chain has TRBV11-2 and TRBJ1-4; the D is unclear. The CDR3 is made up of 16 amino acids. The V gene's germline CDR1 is SGHAT and CDR2 FQNNGV. The ends were cut back, 4 bases at V and 0 bases at J, with 12 bases in the middle.

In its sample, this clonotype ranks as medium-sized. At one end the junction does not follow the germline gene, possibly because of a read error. For the CDR3, the DNA is TGTGCCAGCAGTCTAGCAGATGAGCAGTTCTTC. It specifies CASSLADEQFF. The chain is built from TRBV12-3 or TRBV12-4 and TRBJ2-1, with D tentatively TRBD2 (5 bases). CDR3 length: 11 residues.

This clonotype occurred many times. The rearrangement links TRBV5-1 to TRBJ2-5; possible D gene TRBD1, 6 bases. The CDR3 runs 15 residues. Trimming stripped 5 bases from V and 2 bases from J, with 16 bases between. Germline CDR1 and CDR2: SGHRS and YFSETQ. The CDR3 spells CASSRNTGPQETQYF. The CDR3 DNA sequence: TGCGCCAGCAGTCGAAACACAGGGCCGCAAGAGACCCAGTACTTC.

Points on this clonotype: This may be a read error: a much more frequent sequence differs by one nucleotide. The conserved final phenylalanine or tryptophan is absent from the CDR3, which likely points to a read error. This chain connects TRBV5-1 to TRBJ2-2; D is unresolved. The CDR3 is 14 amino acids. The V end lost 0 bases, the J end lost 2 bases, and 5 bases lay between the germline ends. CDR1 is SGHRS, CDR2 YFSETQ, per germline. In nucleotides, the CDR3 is TGCGCCAGCAGCTTGGAGGGTAACACCGGGGAGCTGTTTTCT. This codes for CASSLEGNTGELFS.

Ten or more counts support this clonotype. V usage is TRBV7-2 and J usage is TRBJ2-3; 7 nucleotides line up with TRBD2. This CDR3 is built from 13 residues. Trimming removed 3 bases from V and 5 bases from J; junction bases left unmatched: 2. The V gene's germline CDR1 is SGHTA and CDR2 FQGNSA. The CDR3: CASSFAGVDTQYF. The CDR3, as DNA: TGTGCCAGCAGCTTTGCGGGAGTAGATACGCAGTATTTT.

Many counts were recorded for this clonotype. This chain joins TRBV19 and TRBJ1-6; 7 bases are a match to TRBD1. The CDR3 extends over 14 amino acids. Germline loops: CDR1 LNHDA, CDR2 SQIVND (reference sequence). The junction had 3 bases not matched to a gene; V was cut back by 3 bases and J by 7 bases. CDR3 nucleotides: TGTGCCAGTAGTATCTACAGGGGCAATTCACCCCTCCACTTT. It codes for CASSIYRGNSPLHF.

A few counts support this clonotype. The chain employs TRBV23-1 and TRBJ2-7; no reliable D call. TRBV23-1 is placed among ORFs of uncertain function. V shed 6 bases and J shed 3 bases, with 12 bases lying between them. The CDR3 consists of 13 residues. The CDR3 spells CASRTALYYEQYF. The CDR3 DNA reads TGCGCCAGCAGGACGGCACTCTACTACGAGCAGTACTTC.

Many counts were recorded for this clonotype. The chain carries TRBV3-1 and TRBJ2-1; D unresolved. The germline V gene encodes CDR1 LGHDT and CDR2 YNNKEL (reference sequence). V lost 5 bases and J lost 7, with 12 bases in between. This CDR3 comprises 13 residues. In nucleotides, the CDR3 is TGTGCCAGCAGCGCTGTCTGGGGAAATGAGCAGTTCTTC. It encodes CASSAVWGNEQFF.

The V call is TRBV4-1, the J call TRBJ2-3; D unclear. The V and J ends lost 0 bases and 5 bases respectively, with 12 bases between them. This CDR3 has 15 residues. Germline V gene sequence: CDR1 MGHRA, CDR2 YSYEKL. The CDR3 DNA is TGCGCCAGCAGCCAAGAAGTCGGCCGTGGAGATACGCAGTATTTT. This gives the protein CASSQEVGRGDTQYF.

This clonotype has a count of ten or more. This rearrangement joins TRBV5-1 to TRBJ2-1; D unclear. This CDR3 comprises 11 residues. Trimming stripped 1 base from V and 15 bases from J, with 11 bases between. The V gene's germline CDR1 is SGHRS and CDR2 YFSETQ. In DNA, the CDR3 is TGCGCCAGCAGCTTGCTTGGAAGTCGGTTCTTC. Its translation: CASSLLGSRFF.

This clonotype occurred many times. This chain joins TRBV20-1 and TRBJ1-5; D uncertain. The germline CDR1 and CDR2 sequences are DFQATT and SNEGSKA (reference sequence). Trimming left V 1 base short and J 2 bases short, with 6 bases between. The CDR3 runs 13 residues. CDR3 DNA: TGCAGTGCTAGAGTAACAGGCAATCAGCCCCAGCATTTT. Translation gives CSARVTGNQPQHF.

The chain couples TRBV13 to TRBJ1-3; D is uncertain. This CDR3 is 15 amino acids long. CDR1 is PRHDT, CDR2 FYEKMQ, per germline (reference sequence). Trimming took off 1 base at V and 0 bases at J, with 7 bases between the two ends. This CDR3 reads CASSLEGNSGNTIYF. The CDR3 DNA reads TGTGCCAGCAGCTTAGAGGGTAACTCTGGAAACACCATATATTTT.

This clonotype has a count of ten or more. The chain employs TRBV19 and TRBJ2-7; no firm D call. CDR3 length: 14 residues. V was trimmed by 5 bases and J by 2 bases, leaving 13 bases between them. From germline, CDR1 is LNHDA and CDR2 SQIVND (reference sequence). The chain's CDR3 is CASSSTTAPYEQYV. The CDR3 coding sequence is TGTGCCAGTAGTTCCACAACCGCTCCCTACGAGCAGTACGTC.

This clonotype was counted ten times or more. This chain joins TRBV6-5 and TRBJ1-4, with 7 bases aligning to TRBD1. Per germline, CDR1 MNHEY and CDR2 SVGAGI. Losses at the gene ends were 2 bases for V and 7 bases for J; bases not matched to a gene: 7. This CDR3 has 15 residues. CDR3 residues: CASSYETGFGEKLFF. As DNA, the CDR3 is TGTGCCAGCAGTTACGAGACAGGGTTCGGTGAAAAACTGTTTTTT.

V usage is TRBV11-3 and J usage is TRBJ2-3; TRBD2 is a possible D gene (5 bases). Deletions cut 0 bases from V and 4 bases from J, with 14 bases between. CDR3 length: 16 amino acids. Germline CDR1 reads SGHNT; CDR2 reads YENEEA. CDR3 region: CASSLDRASSSDTQYF. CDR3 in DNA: TGTGCCAGCAGCTTAGACCGTGCTAGCTCTTCAGATACGCAGTATTTT.